The 10 T cell receptor beta chains in this list originate from one sample, sequenced in a study of T cell repertoires in cytomegalovirus infection. TCRdb passed the reads through MiXCR, listing each CDR3 protein once. The sample carries roughly 500,000 distinct CDR3 sequences, 16% recorded once. The material sequenced was CD8+ T cells from PBMCs. The source of these receptors is a human donor in good health (CMV status not recorded). Some clones in this sample may be carry-over from other donors' samples.

This clonotype was observed a few times. The CDR3 DNA is TGTGCCAGCAGTGAAGGAAGTGCGGGCAGGGATAGCAATCAGCCCCAGCATTTT. Translated: CASSEGSAGRDSNQPQHF. The V gene is TRBV2, the J gene TRBJ1-5; D perhaps matches TRBD1 (5 bases). Germline V CDR1 and CDR2: SNHLY, FYNNEI. Trimming removed 1 base at V and 0 bases at J, with 16 bases between. The CDR3 is 18 residues long.

This clonotype was observed a handful of times. The genes are TRBV6-9 and TRBJ1-6; no reliable D call. Germline V gene sequence: CDR1 MNHGY, CDR2 SVAAGI. V shed 2 bases and J shed 6 bases, with 11 bases lying between them. The CDR3 contains 15 residues. CDR3 DNA sequence: TGTGCCAGCAGTTATCGGGTGGGAGTTAATTCACCCCTCCACTTT. Translating it yields CASSYRVGVNSPLHF.

The V call is TRBV18, the J call TRBJ2-7; 7 bases fit TRBD2. From germline, CDR1 is KGHSH and CDR2 LQKENI. CDR3 length: 15 residues. The ends lost 3 bases at V and 0 bases at J; junction bases unmatched: 5. The CDR3 sequence is CASSPGGSASYEQYF. For the CDR3, the DNA is TGTGCCAGCTCACCGGGCGGGAGTGCCTCCTACGAGCAGTACTTC.

This clonotype came up many times. The chain joins TRBV6-1 to TRBJ2-5; D might be TRBD1 or TRBD2, each matching 5 bases. The V gene's germline CDR1 is MNHNS and CDR2 SASEGT. The CDR3 runs to 13 residues. V gave up 6 bases and J gave up 5 bases, with 13 bases separating them. This CDR3 is CASRERGRETQYF. In DNA form, the CDR3 reads TGTGCCAGCAGAGAGAGGGGTAGGGAGACCCAGTACTTC.

There are many counts of this clonotype. The chain is built from TRBV11-2 and TRBJ1-2; perhaps TRBD1 as D (6 bases). Germline lookup yields CDR1 SGHAT and CDR2 FQNNGV. The V end was cut by 7 bases, the J end by 8 bases, with 23 bases between. CDR3 length equals 15 residues. As DNA, the CDR3 is TGTGCCAGCACCCAACGCCGGGACACCGTTGGCGGCTACACCTTC. This gives the protein CASTQRRDTVGGYTF.

This chain uses TRBV7-9 with TRBJ2-6, with TRBD1 identical over 7 bases. Germline V lookup: CDR1 SEHNR, CDR2 FQNEAQ (reference sequence). This CDR3 spans 16 amino acids. The J segment lost 2 bases and the V segment lost 3 bases, leaving 4 bases of the junction unmatched. CDR3 region: CASSLLGGAGANVLTF. CDR3 in DNA: TGTGCCAGCAGCTTGCTAGGGGGCGCTGGGGCCAACGTCCTGACTTTC.

This clonotype was counted many times. The chain uses TRBV12-3 or TRBV12-4 and TRBJ1-1; TRBD1 might be the D (6 bases). Trimming removed 7 bases at V and 1 base at J, with 13 bases between. The CDR3 extends over 14 amino acids. The CDR3 sequence: CASTDDRPNTEAFF. In nucleotides, the CDR3 is TGTGCCAGCACCGATGACAGGCCGAACACTGAAGCTTTCTTT.

The chain links TRBV25-1 to TRBJ1-1; D gene unclear. Trimming removed 2 bases from V and 2 bases from J, with 9 bases in between. CDR3 length: 14 amino acids. Germline-derived CDR1 and CDR2 are MGHDK and SYGVNS. The CDR3 DNA sequence: TGTGCCAGCAGTGAACTTGACGCAAACACTGAAGCTTTCTTT. Translating it yields CASSELDANTEAFF.

This clonotype has ten or more counts. CDR3 in amino acids: CASSLWGQGDQETQYF. The CDR3 DNA reads as TGTGCCAGCAGTTTATGGGGACAGGGGGACCAAGAGACCCAGTACTTC. The chain couples TRBV28 to TRBJ2-5, with 11 bases lining up with TRBD1. The CDR3 covers 16 residues. V trimming: 0 bases; J trimming: 0 bases; junction bases outside the gene matches: 0. Per the germline V gene, CDR1 is MDHEN and CDR2 is SYDVKM.

This clonotype was recorded a few times. The gene calls are TRBV27 and TRBJ2-7; 8 bases fit TRBD1. Losses at the gene ends were 6 bases for V and 9 bases for J; bases not matched to a gene: 13. The length of the CDR3 is 14 residues. Germline V gene sequence: CDR1 MNHEY, CDR2 SMNVEV (reference sequence). Here the CDR3 reads CASRGGTGLNGQYF. The CDR3 bases are TGTGCCAGCAGGGGTGGGACAGGCCTTAACGGGCAGTACTTC.